These T cell receptor beta chains were read from a single sample in a study of beta chain features in type 1 diabetes. Clones were read by immunoSEQ multiplex PCR, and TCRdb kept only the in-frame ones, dropping some. This sample has approximately 600,000 clones, with roughly 12% found just once. Sequences were obtained from naive CD4+ T cells from blood. These receptors were taken from a man aged 30-40 years with type 1 diabetes. Both conserved end residues are part of each CDR3. A D gene is named only where the DNA matches it firmly. Rows may omit the clone size; those that give it use once, few, many or a size class.

abundance	v_gene	d_gene	j_gene	CDR3nt	CDR3aa
.	TRBV21-1	.	TRBJ2-5	TGTGCCAGCAGCGCCGACAGGGGGGCGAAGACCCAGTACTTC	CASSADRGAKTQYF
.	TRBV5-1	.	TRBJ1-6	TGCGCCAGCAGCCCGACCGCGGGGGATAATTCACCCCTCCACTTT	CASSPTAGDNSPLHF
.	TRBV19	.	TRBJ2-5	TGTGCCAGTAGTATAGGACTCCGGGAGACCCAGTACTTC	CASSIGLRETQYF
.	TRBV27	TRBD1	TRBJ1-3	TGTGCCAGCAGTTCGCTAGGGACAGCTGGAAACACCATATATTTT	CASSSLGTAGNTIYF
.	TRBV15	.	TRBJ1-4	TGTGCCACCAGCAGGGGCATGGGGGAAAAACTGTTTTTT	CATSRGMGEKLFF
few	TRBV7-8	.	TRBJ2-1	TGTGCCAGCAGCTTAAGCTCGGAGGCGGTTGAGCAGTTCTTC	CASSLSSEAVEQFF
once	TRBV2	TRBD1	TRBJ1-2	TGTGCCAGCACCCGGACAGGGGCAATAGACTATGGCTACACCTTC	CASTRTGAIDYGYTF
few	TRBV25-1	.	TRBJ1-2	TGTGCCAGCAGGAGGACAGACTATGGCTACACCTTC	CASRRTDYGYTF
.	TRBV25-1	.	TRBJ2-7	TGTGCCAGCAGTTTCCTATACGAGCAGTACTTC	CASSFLYEQYF
.	TRBV6-5	TRBD2	TRBJ2-7	TGTGCCAGCAGGCGTAGCGGGGGCCTCTACGAGCAGTACTTC	CASRRSGGLYEQYF
.	TRBV7-2	.	TRBJ2-2	TGTGCCAGCAGCTTAGATAGCCCGGAGGGGGAGCTGTTTTTT	CASSLDSPEGELFF
.	TRBV19	.	TRBJ1-5	TGTGCCAGTAGTATACCGGACAGAAATAGCAATCAGCCCCAGCATTTT	CASSIPDRNSNQPQHF
.	TRBV7-2	.	TRBJ2-5	TGTGCCAGCAGCAGAGCAGGGTTCCGGGAGACCCAGTACTTC	CASSRAGFRETQYF
few	TRBV20-1	.	TRBJ2-5	TGCAGTGCTAGAGATTTAGAGACCCAGTACTTC	CSARDLETQYF
few	TRBV2	TRBD2	TRBJ2-3	TGTGCCAGCAGTGGCCTAGCGGGGGTCCAAGATACGCAGTATTTT	CASSGLAGVQDTQYF
.	TRBV9	.	TRBJ1-2	TGTGCCAGCAGCCCAACAGCGAATAACTATGGCTACACCTTC	CASSPTANNYGYTF
few	TRBV9	.	TRBJ1-2	TGTGCCAGCAGCATGGGTGTTGGCTACACCTTC	CASSMGVGYTF
few	TRBV6-1	.	TRBJ2-5	TGTGCCAGCGGGCGGGGACACCAAGAGACCCAGTACTTC	CASGRGHQETQYF
.	TRBV19	.	TRBJ1-2	TGTGCCAGTAGTATCCACAGGGATGTTGGCTACACCTTC	CASSIHRDVGYTF